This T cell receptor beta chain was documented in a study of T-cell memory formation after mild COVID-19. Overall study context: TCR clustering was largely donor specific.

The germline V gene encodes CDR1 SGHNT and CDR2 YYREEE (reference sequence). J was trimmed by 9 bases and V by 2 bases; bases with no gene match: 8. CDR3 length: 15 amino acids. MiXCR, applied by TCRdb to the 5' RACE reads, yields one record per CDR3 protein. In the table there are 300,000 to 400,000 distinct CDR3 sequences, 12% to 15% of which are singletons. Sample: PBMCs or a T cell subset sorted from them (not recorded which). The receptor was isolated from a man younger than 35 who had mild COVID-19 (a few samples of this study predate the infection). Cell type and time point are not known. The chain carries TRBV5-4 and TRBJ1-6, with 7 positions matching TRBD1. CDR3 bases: TGTGCCAGCAGCTTAGGGGGCGCCGGGAGTTCACCCCTCCACTTT. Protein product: CASSLGGAGSSPLHF.